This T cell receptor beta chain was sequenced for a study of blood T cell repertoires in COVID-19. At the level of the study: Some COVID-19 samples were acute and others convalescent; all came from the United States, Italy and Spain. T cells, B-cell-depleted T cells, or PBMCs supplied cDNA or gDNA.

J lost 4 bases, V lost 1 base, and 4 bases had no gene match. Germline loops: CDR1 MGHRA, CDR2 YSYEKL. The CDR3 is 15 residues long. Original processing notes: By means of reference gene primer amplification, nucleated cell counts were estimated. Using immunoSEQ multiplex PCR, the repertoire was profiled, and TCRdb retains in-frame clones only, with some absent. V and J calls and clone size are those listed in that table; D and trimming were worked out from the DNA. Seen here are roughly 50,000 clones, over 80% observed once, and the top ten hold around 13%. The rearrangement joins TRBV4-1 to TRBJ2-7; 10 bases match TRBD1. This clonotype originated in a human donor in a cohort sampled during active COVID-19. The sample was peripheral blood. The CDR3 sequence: CASSQGQGAGYEQYF. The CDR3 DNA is TGCGCCAGCAGCCAAGGACAGGGGGCGGGGTACGAGCAGTACTTC.